These 25 T cell receptor beta chains came from one sample sequenced in a study of blood T cell repertoires in COVID-19. TCRdb's table, derived via immunoSEQ multiplex PCR, lists solely in-frame clones and lacks some. The sample yields roughly 190,000 clones, about 85% seen once. The specimen sequenced was peripheral blood. The receptors shown here come from a woman aged 60-75 years with acute or convalescent COVID-19.

CDR3 DNA sequence: TGTGCCAGCAGCTTAACACAGGGGGTATACAATGAGCAGTTCTTC. It is translated as CASSLTQGVYNEQFF. This chain joins TRBV7-2 and TRBJ2-1, with 8 bases lining up with TRBD1. The CDR3 runs to 15 residues. The J segment lost 4 bases and the V segment lost 2 bases, leaving 4 bases of the junction unmatched. CDR1 and CDR2 from the germline V gene are SGHTA and FQGNSA.

This clone was seen a few times. The V gene is TRBV6-5, the J gene TRBJ1-2; the D gene is possibly TRBD1 (6 bases). Trimming left V 0 bases short and J 5 bases short, with 10 bases between. Germline V CDR1 and CDR2: MNHEY, SVGAGI. The CDR3 length is 14 residues. The CDR3 spells CASSYSGGRYGYTF. CDR3 in DNA: TGTGCCAGCAGTTACTCGGGGGGGCGGTATGGCTACACCTTC.

This clone was found once. The chain is built from TRBV6-5 and TRBJ1-1; TRBD1 is a possible D gene (6 bases). The germline V gene encodes CDR1 MNHEY and CDR2 SVGAGI. The CDR3 has 15 amino acids. Trimming removed 8 bases at V and 6 bases at J, with 22 bases between. As DNA, the CDR3 is TGTGCCAGCCACCTACTGACAGGATTATCCCCTGAAGCTTTCTTT. Its translation is CASHLLTGLSPEAFF.

This rearrangement joins TRBV6-5 to TRBJ2-1; maybe TRBD2 (7 bases). CDR1 MNHEY and CDR2 SVGAGI come from the germline V gene. The CDR3 runs 13 residues. Trimming took 8 bases from V and 16 from J, leaving 24 bases between them. The CDR3 loop reads CASAPSGGLGLFF. The CDR3 region has the DNA TGTGCCAGCGCTCCGTCGGGGGGCCTAGGTTTATTCTTC.

The CDR3 bases are TGTGCCTGGAGTTCCCGAAGACAGCGAACTAATGAAAAACTGTTTTTT. It specifies CAWSSRRQRTNEKLFF. This chain uses TRBV30 with TRBJ1-4; possibly TRBD1 for D (5 bases). The V gene's germline CDR1 is GTSNPN and CDR2 SVGIG (reference sequence). Trimming stripped 2 bases from V and 1 base from J, with 14 bases between. The CDR3 runs 16 residues.

V usage is TRBV7-9 and J usage is TRBJ1-2, with D possibly being TRBD1 (5 bases). The CDR3 spans 13 residues. The germline V and J ends were trimmed by 5 bases and 4 bases, with 11 bases remaining between them. Germline CDR1 SEHNR, CDR2 FQNEAQ (reference sequence). CDR3 bases: TGTGCCAGCAGCGCCCAGGGCGGCTATGGCTACACCTTC. Its protein product is CASSAQGGYGYTF. The full variable domain, rest sourced from reference TRBV7-9 and TRBJ1-2, is DTGVSQNPRHKITKRGQNVTFRCDPISEHNRLYWYRQTLGQGPEFLTYFQNEAQLEKSRLLSDRFSAERPKGSFSTLEIQRTEQGDSAMYLCASSAQGGYGYTFGSGTRLTVV.

In this sample, this clone turned up a few times. The rearrangement uses TRBV3-1 (or the pseudogene TRBV3-2) and TRBJ1-1; D gene ambiguous. CDR3 length: 15 residues. V lost 4 bases and J 0 bases, leaving 12 bases between the germline ends. Germline V CDR1 and CDR2: LGHDT, YNNKEL (reference sequence). The CDR3 bases are TGTGCCAGCAGCCTCTCGGCGGCCATGAACACTGAAGCTTTCTTT. This sequence encodes CASSLSAAMNTEAFF.

The CDR3 is CASSLGQWQETQYF. In DNA form, the CDR3 reads TGTGCCAGCAGTTTAGGACAGTGGCAAGAGACCCAGTACTTC. The chain links TRBV28 to TRBJ2-5, with D possibly matching TRBD1 (6 bases). Germline assignment: CDR1 MDHEN and CDR2 SYDVKM. The CDR3 runs 14 residues. The V and J ends lost 2 bases and 2 bases respectively, with 9 bases between them.

This clone has just one count. The chain carries TRBV24-1 and TRBJ1-4; 7 positions agree with TRBD1. Trimming took 3 bases from V and 6 from J; bases not matched to a gene: 9. This CDR3 has 16 amino acids. Germline assignment: CDR1 KGHDR and CDR2 SFDVKD. The CDR3 region has the DNA TGTGCCACCAGTGATAGCAGGGGGACGGTTCATGAAAAACTGTTTTTT. The encoded protein is CATSDSRGTVHEKLFF.

CDR3 sequence (DNA): TGTGCCAGTAGTCCGGGACTAGGGAACCAAGAGACCCAGTACTTC. Protein: CASSPGLGNQETQYF. This rearrangement joins TRBV19 to TRBJ2-5; 8 positions agree with TRBD2. The CDR3 runs 15 residues. Germline V CDR1 and CDR2: LNHDA, SQIVND (reference sequence). V shed 5 bases, J shed 0 bases, and the junction held 5 bases outside the gene matches.

The J gene is TRBJ1-2, the V gene TRBV24-1; D is perhaps TRBD1 (5 bases). The CDR3 loop spans 15 amino acids. Germline V gives CDR1 KGHDR, CDR2 SFDVKD. V lost 4 bases, J lost 4 bases, and 15 bases lay in between. CDR3 DNA: TGTGCCACCAGTGAAGGGGCGCCCCTTCTCTATGGCTACACCTTC. Translated: CATSEGAPLLYGYTF.

The gene calls are TRBV29-1 and TRBJ1-2; 7 bases fit TRBD1. The CDR3 consists of 12 residues. CDR1 is SQVTM and CDR2 is ANQGSEA in the germline V gene. The ends lost 4 bases at V and 6 bases at J; junction bases unmatched: 5. The chain's CDR3 is CSVARTGDGYTF. As DNA, the CDR3 is TGCAGCGTTGCTAGGACAGGCGATGGCTACACCTTC.

The rearrangement uses TRBV21-1 and TRBJ2-7; the table calls TRBD1, which could not be checked here. TRBV21-1 is listed as a pseudogene. The CDR3 runs 14 residues. The CDR3 DNA follows: TGTGCCAGCAGCACAGGACAGCCCTTCTACGAGCAGTACGTC. It encodes CASSTGQPFYEQYV.

CDR3 region: CASRAPGTGDTGELFF. CDR3 sequence (DNA): TGCGCCAGCAGGGCACCCGGGACAGGCGACACCGGGGAGCTGTTTTTT. This chain links TRBV5-1 with TRBJ2-2, with 8 bases aligning to TRBD1. The CDR3 consists of 16 residues. Germline assignment: CDR1 SGHRS and CDR2 YFSETQ. Trimming at V came to 5 bases and at J to 3 bases, leaving 9 bases not matched to a gene.

The table lists this clone with a count of one. The chain has TRBV7-9 and TRBJ2-3; a weak D match, TRBD2 (6 bases). V lost 1 base to trimming and J lost 1 base, with 9 bases between them. Germline V gives CDR1 SEHNR, CDR2 FQNEAQ (reference sequence). This CDR3 is 15 amino acids long. The CDR3 reads CASSLGVAGTDTQYF. The CDR3 DNA reads TGTGCCAGCAGCTTAGGTGTAGCGGGCACAGATACGCAGTATTTT.

A single count supports this clone. Here the CDR3 reads CASSTAGVRTGELFF. The CDR3 DNA is TGTGCCAGCAGTACAGCGGGAGTGAGGACCGGGGAGCTGTTTTTT. The chain joins TRBV28 to TRBJ2-2; 8 bases line up with TRBD2. Germline V gene sequence: CDR1 MDHEN, CDR2 SYDVKM. The CDR3 totals 15 residues. V was clipped by 5 bases and J by 5 bases; unmatched bases: 7.

The chain carries TRBV11-2 and TRBJ1-1; no clear D. The CDR3 has 13 amino acids. Per the germline V gene, CDR1 is SGHAT and CDR2 is FQNNGV. The ends were cut back, 0 bases at V and 6 bases at J, with 8 bases in the middle. In DNA, the CDR3 is TGTGCCAGCAGCTTAGAACGAGGCGCTGAAGCTTTCTTT. It codes for CASSLERGAEAFF.

This clone showed up just a few times. The chain is built from TRBV3-1 (or the pseudogene TRBV3-2) and TRBJ2-1, with D unclear. Germline V gene sequence: CDR1 LGHDT, CDR2 YNNKEL (reference sequence). CDR3 length: 11 amino acids. Trimming left V 0 bases short and J 10 bases short, with 4 bases between. CDR3 bases: TGTGCCAGCAGCCAAGATAGCGAGCAGTTCTTC. Translating it yields CASSQDSEQFF.

J is TRBJ2-4 and V is TRBV5-1, with D tentatively TRBD2 (5 bases). Trimming removed 0 bases at V and 1 base at J, with 5 bases between. The CDR3 totals 14 residues. CDR1 SGHRS and CDR2 YFSETQ come from the germline V gene. As DNA, the CDR3 is TGCGCCAGCAGCTTGGGGGAGGCCAAAAACATTCAGTACTTC. This sequence encodes CASSLGEAKNIQYF.

The J gene is TRBJ2-3, the V gene TRBV27; D call uncertain. The CDR3 consists of 13 residues. Germline-derived CDR1 and CDR2 are MNHEY and SMNVEV (reference sequence). V was trimmed by 8 bases and J by 4 bases, leaving 13 bases between them. The chain's CDR3 is CASGPTWADTQYF. CDR3 coding DNA: TGTGCCAGCGGCCCGACTTGGGCAGATACGCAGTATTTT.

This chain uses TRBV3-1 (or the pseudogene TRBV3-2) with TRBJ1-5; D gene uncertain. CDR3 length: 17 amino acids. Germline values: CDR1 LGHDT, CDR2 YNNKEL (reference sequence). V was trimmed by 0 bases and J by 5 bases, leaving 17 bases between them. The CDR3 DNA reads as TGTGCCAGCAGCCAAGATGGTGGCACGGGGAGAGATCAGCCCCAGCATTTT. Protein: CASSQDGGTGRDQPQHF.

This clone occurred a few times. The rearrangement joins TRBV7-3 to TRBJ2-1; weak D call: TRBD2 (6 bases). Trimming took off 0 bases at V and 0 bases at J, with 12 bases between the two ends. Germline V lookup: CDR1 SGHTA, CDR2 FQGTGA. The CDR3 is made up of 17 amino acids. The CDR3 spells CASSLTFRRDSYNEQFF. DNA of the CDR3: TGTGCCAGCAGCTTAACGTTTAGGCGGGACTCCTACAATGAGCAGTTCTTC.

The rearrangement uses TRBV29-1 and TRBJ1-2; 9 nucleotides align to TRBD1. CDR3 size: 14 residues. The trim removed 4 bases at V and 7 bases at J, leaving 10 bases unmatched. CDR1 and CDR2 (germline): SQVTM, ANQGSEA. CDR3 loop: CSVAPTGGAGGYTF. As DNA, the CDR3 is TGCAGCGTTGCCCCTACAGGGGGCGCAGGTGGCTACACCTTC.

This clone was detected a few times. The gene calls are TRBV9 and TRBJ2-5, with TRBD2 matching 11 bases. The CDR3 sequence is 18 residues long. Trimming at V came to 0 bases and at J to 1 base, leaving 8 bases not matched to a gene. Germline assignment: CDR1 SGDLS and CDR2 YYNGEE. Written as DNA, the CDR3 is TGTGCCAGCAGCGTAGCCGGCCTAGCGGGAGGTCCCCAAGAGACCCAGTACTTC. This codes for CASSVAGLAGGPQETQYF.

CDR3 amino acids: CATTTGEATGELFF. The CDR3 region has the DNA TGTGCCACCACCACAGGGGAGGCCACCGGGGAGCTGTTTTTT. The chain is built from TRBV24-1 and TRBJ2-2; D is perhaps TRBD1 (7 bases). V shed 8 bases and J shed 4 bases, with 13 bases lying between them. Looked up from germline, CDR1 is KGHDR and CDR2 is SFDVKD. The CDR3 runs 14 residues.